This T cell receptor beta chain derives from a study of neurological immune-mediated disorders. Background on the study: Secondary progressive cases numbered 3 among the 35 or so multiple sclerosis patients, while the other 31 were relapsing-remitting.

The CDR3 spans 16 residues. The germline V gene encodes CDR1 LNHNV and CDR2 YYDKDF (reference sequence). V was trimmed by 0 bases and J by 4 bases, leaving 13 bases between them. TCRdb processed the 5' RACE reads anew with MiXCR; each CDR3 protein has one entry. The repertoire holds 65,000 to 85,000 distinct CDR3 sequences, with 3.2% as singletons. The unsorted libraries originated from 2 million PBMCs kept at -80 C. This clonotype has at least ten counts. Its antigen remains unidentified. Findings and caveats of the study: It was the repertoires of 18 of 34 multiple sclerosis patients that phylogenetic grouping placed in one related-CDR3 cluster, which is a possible signature. HTLV-1-associated myelopathy led in TCR clonal expansion, while multiple sclerosis ranked lowest, below healthy controls.

V and J are TRBV15 and TRBJ1-3; a weak D match, TRBD1 (6 bases). Sequencing input: PBMCs. The clonotype comes from a woman in her forties or fifties with multiple sclerosis. The CDR3 region is CATSRDPQGTGNTIYF. As DNA, the CDR3 is TGTGCCACCAGCAGAGACCCACAGGGAACAGGAAACACCATATATTTT.